This record covers a single T cell receptor (beta chain). No antigen is known for it. No base-level quality is on record; no much larger clone is a single base apart. The data originate from a study of cytomegalovirus exposure and HLA in healthy donors (TCRdb year 2017). About the study as a whole: The 650 to 800 repertoires of the first cohort and the approximately 130 validation repertoires were produced on the same platform, according to a later analysis. A separate validation cohort of over 95 different subjects was used in addition to the approximately 610-subject first cohort. The study aimed to test whether cataloging public T cell receptors could reveal signatures of past pathogen exposure. To predict cytomegalovirus infection status, the study brought together high-throughput TCR immunosequencing, statistical association of individual TCRs with disease status, and machine learning.

Library preparation was by the immunoSEQ multiplex PCR assay. In the paper's pipeline: A statistical classification framework was developed to diagnose cytomegalovirus status using the catalog of TCR beta chain sequences. Drawn from immuneACCESS, this table holds only the in-frame rearrangements with V and J called that TCRdb kept. Clones are partly lost; checked studies trace under half to an unresolved V gene and leave the rest unexplained. That table supplies the V and J calls and clone size; D and trimming were determined from the DNA. The sample includes 150,000 or so clones, with less than 90% observed a single time. 20% to 25% of the sample is taken by the ten largest. Donors formed part of the validation cohort, which comprised about 130 subjects and was distinct from the first cohort of some 700 subjects. Paper-wide results and their limitations: In the study, around 150 TCR beta chains were listed as associated with cytomegalovirus. In vitro tests confirmed that a few of the cytomegalovirus-associated TCR beta chains recognize cytomegalovirus antigens. It was suggested by the authors that the approach could potentially be generalized to other disease states and immunological phenotypes. Across donors, most TCR sequences were observed very rarely, whereas some public TCRs were present in many individuals. The classifier was reported to diagnose cytomegalovirus status with high specificity and sensitivity in both the original and validation cohorts. A later analysis had no HLA typing for the validation cohort, so co-occurrence there was scored across all 130 or so repertoires. In a later analysis, TCRs clustered in the first cohort were found to also tend to co-occur in the 120 or so validation repertoires, with about 94% of cluster scores above 0.

From its cysteine to its phenylalanine, the CDR3 spans 14 amino acids. Only the CDR3 DNA stays, 42 bases, in frame from base 1. V is pruned by 6 bases and J by 5 bases, leaving 8 bases of the junction without a gene match. In the germline V gene (reference sequence), CDR1 corresponds to MNHEY and CDR2 to SMNVEV. Recombination connected TRBV27 to TRBJ1-2; 8 central bases correspond to TRBD1. The receptor comes from a man between 18 and 35 years old in good health and CMV-seropositive. The sequenced sample was PBMCs. The CDR3 is CASSPVDRVYGYTF. Here is the DNA: TGTGCCAGCAGCCCTGTGGACAGGGTGTATGGCTACACCTTC.